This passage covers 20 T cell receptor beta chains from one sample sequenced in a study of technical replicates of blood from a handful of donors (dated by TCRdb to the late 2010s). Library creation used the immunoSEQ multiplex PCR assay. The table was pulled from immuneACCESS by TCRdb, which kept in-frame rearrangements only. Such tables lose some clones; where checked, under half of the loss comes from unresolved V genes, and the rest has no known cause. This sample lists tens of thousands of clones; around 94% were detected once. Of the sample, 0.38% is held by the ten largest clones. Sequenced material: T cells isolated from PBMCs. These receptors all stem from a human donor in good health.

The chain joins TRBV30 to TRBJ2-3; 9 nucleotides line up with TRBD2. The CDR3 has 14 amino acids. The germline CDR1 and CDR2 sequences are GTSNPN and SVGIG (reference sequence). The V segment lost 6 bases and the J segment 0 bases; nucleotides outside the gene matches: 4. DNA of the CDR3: TGTGCCTGTGCCACTAGCGGGAGCACAGATACGCAGTATTTT. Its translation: CACATSGSTDTQYF.

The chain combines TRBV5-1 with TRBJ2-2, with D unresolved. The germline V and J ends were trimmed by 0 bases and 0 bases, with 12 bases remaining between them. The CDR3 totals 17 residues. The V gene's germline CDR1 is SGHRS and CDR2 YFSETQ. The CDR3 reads CASSLGPPRSNTGELFF. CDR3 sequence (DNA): TGCGCCAGCAGCTTGGGGCCTCCTAGGTCGAACACCGGGGAGCTGTTTTTT.

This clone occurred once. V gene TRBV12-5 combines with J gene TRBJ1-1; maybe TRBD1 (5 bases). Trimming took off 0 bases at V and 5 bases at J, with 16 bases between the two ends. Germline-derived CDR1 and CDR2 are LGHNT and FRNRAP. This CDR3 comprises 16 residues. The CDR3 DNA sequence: TGTGCTAGTGGTTTGGTACTACAGGCGGTAGGGACTGAAGCTTTCTTT. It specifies CASGLVLQAVGTEAFF.

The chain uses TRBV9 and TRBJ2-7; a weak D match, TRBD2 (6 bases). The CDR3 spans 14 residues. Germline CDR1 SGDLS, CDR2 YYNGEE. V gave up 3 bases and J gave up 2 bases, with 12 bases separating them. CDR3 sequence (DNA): TGTGCCAGCAGCGGGGGGGACCGAGCCTACGAGCAGTACTTC. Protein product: CASSGGDRAYEQYF.

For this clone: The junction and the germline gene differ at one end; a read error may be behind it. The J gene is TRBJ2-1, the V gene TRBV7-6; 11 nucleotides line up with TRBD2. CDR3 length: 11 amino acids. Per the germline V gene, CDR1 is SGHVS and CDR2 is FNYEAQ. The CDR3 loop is CASSQEGLAVF. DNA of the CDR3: TGTGCCAGCAGCCAAGAGGGACTAGCGGTCTTC. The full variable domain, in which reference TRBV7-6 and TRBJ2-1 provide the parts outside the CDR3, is GAGVSQSPRYKVTKRGQDVALRCDPISGHVSLYWYRQALGQGPEFLTYFNYEAQQDKSGLPNDRFSAERPEGSISTLTIQRTEQRDSAMYRCASSQEGLAVFGPGTRLTVL.

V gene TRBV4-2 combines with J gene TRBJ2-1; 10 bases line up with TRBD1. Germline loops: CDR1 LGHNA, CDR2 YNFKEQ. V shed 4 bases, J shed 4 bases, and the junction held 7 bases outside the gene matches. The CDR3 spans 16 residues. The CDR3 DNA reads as TGTGCCAGCAGCCTAACCCCGGGACAGGGGTACAATGAGCAGTTCTTC. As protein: CASSLTPGQGYNEQFF.

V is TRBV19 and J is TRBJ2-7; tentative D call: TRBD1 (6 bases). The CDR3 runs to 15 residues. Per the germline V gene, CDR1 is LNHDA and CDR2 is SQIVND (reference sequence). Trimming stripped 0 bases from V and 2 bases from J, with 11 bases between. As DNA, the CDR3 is TGTGCCAGTAGTATAGAAAGGGGGTTAGCCTACGAGCAGTACTTC. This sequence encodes CASSIERGLAYEQYF.

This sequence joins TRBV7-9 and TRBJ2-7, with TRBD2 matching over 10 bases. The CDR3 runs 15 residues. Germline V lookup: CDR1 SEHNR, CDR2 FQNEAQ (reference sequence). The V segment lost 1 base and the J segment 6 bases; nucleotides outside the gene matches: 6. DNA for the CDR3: TGTGCCAGCAGCTTAGTGGGTCTAGCGGGAGCCGAGCAGTACTTC. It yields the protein CASSLVGLAGAEQYF.

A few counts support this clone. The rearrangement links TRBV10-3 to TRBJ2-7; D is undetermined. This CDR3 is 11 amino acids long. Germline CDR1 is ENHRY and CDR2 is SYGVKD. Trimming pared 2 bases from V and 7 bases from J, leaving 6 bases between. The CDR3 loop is CAISEREEQYF. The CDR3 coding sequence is TGTGCCATCAGTGAGCGTGAGGAGCAGTACTTC.

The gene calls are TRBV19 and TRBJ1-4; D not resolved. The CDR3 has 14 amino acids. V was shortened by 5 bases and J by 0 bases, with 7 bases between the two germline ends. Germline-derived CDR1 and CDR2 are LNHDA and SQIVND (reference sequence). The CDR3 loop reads CASSAQATNEKLFF. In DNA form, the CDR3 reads TGTGCCAGTAGTGCGCAGGCAACTAATGAAAAACTGTTTTTT.

The CDR3 sequence is CAIRGGLYGYTF. CDR3 coding DNA: TGTGCCATCCGCGGGGGGTTGTATGGCTACACCTTC. The chain uses TRBV6-1 and TRBJ1-2, with D possibly TRBD1 on 5 matching bases. V dropped 10 bases and J dropped 5 bases, with 14 bases sitting between them. CDR1 is MNHNS and CDR2 is SASEGT in the germline V gene. The CDR3 extends over 12 amino acids.

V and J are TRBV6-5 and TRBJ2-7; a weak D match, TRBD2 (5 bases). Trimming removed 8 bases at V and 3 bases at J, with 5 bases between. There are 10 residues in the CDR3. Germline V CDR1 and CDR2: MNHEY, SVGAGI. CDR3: CASGLYEQYF. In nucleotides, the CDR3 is TGTGCCAGCGGACTCTACGAGCAGTACTTC.

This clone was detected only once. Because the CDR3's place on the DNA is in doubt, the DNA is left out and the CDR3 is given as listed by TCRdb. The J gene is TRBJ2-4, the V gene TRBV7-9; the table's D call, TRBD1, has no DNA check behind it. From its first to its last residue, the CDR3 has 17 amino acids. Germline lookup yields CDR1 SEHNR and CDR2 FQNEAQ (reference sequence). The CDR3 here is CASSFLWTGGVKNIQYF.

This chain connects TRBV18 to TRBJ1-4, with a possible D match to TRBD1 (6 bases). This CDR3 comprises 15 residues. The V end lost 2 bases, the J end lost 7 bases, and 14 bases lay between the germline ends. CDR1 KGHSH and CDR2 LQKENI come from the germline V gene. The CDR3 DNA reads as TGTGCCAGCTCACCAAGACAGGTAGAACGTGAAAAACTGTTTTTT. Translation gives CASSPRQVEREKLFF.

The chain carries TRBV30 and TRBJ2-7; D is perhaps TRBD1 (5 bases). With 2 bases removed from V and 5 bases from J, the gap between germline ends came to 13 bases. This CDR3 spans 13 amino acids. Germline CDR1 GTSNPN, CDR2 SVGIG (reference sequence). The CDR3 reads CAWSRGPGHEQYF. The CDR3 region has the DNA TGTGCCTGGAGTAGGGGCCCAGGGCACGAGCAGTACTTC. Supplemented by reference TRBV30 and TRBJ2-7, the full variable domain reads SQTIHQWPATLVQPVGSPLSLECTVEGTSNPNLYWYRQAAGRGLQLLFYSVGIGQISSEVPQNLSASRPQDRQFILSSKKLLLSDSGFYLCAWSRGPGHEQYFGPGTRLTVT.

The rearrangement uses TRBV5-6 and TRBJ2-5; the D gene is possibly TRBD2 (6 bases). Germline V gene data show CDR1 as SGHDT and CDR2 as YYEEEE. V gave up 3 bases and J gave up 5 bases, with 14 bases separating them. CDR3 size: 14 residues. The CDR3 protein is CASSSWGTRETQYF. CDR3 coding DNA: TGTGCCAGCAGCTCTTGGGGGACTCGTGAGACCCAGTACTTC.

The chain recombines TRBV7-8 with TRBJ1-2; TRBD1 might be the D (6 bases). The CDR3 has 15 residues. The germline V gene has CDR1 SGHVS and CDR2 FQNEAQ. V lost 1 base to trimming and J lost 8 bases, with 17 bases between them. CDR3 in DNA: TGTGCCAGCAGCTTAGTCGCGGGGGCGTTGGGGGGCTACACCTTC. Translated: CASSLVAGALGGYTF.

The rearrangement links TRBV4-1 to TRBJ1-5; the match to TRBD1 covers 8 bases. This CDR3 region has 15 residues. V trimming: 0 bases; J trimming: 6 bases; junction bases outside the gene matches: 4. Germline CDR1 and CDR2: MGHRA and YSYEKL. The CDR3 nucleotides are TGCGCCAGCAGCCAAGAGAGCAGGGGGCTTCAGCCCCAGCATTTT. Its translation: CASSQESRGLQPQHF.

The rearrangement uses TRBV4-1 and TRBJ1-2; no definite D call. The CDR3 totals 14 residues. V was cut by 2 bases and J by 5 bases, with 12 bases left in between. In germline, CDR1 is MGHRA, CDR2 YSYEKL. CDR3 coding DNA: TGCGCCAGCAGCCAAAAAAGGTGGGCATATGGCTACACCTTC. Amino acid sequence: CASSQKRWAYGYTF.

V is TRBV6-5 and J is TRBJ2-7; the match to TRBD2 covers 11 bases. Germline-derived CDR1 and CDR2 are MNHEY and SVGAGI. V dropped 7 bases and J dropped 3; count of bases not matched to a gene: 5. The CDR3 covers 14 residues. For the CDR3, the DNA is TGTGCCAGCACCGGGACTAGCGGAGACTACGAGCAGTACTTC. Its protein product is CASTGTSGDYEQYF.